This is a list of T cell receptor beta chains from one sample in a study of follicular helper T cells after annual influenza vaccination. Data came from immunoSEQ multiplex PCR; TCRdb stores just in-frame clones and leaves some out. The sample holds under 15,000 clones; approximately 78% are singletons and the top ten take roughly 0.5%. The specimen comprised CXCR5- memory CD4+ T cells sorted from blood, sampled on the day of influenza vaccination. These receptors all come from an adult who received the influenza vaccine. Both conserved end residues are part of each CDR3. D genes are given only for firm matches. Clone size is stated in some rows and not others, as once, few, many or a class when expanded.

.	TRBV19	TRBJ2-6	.	CASCTGPGANVLTF	TGTGCCAGCTGCACAGGGCCTGGGGCCAACGTCCTGACTTTC
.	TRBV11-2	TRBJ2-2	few	CASSSVRGTGELFF	TGTGCCAGCAGCTCGGTGCGGGGCACCGGGGAGCTGTTTTTT
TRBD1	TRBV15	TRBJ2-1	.	CATSRYPRQGDNEQFF	TGTGCCACCAGCAGATACCCCAGACAGGGCGACAATGAGCAGTTCTTC
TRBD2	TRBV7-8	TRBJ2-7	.	CASSAYTSGETYEQYF	TGTGCCAGCAGCGCCTACACTAGCGGGGAGACCTACGAGCAGTACTTC
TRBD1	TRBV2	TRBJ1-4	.	CASTLGTVQYEKLFF	TGTGCCAGCACTCTAGGGACAGTTCAATATGAAAAACTGTTTTTT
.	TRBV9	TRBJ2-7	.	CASSVGSGNAYYEQYF	TGTGCCAGCAGCGTAGGTTCCGGAAACGCGTACTACGAGCAGTACTTC
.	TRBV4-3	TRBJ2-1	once	CASSQEWGRTIPETYNEQFF	TGCGCCAGCAGCCAAGAGTGGGGTAGAACTATCCCCGAAACCTACAATGAGCAGTTCTTC
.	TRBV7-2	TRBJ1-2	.	CASSLRSTHGYTF	TGTGCCAGCAGCTTACGTTCTACCCATGGCTACACCTTC
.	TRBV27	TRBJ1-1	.	CASSLKKNTEAFF	TGTGCCAGCAGTTTAAAGAAGAACACTGAAGCTTTCTTT
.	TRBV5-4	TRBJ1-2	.	CASSPSGVGNYGYTF	TGTGCCAGCAGCCCCTCAGGGGTTGGCAACTATGGCTACACCTTC
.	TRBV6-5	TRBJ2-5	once	CASSYSYGAETQYF	TGTGCCAGCAGTTACTCGTACGGGGCCGAGACCCAGTACTTC
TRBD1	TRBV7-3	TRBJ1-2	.	CASSLDYRGLYGYTF	TGTGCCAGCAGCTTAGACTACAGGGGGTTATATGGCTACACCTTC
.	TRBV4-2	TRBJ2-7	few	CASSPPSYEQYF	TGTGCCAGCAGCCCGCCCTCCTACGAGCAGTACTTC
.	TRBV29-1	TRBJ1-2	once	CSAGSRGQSSYTF	TGCAGCGCCGGGAGTCGGGGGCAGAGTAGCTACACCTTC
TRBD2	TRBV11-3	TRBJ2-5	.	CASSPQAGGPETQYF	TGTGCCAGCAGCCCACAAGCGGGGGGGCCAGAGACCCAGTACTTC
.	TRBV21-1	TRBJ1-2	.	CASSKALFGTGDTTLDGYTF	TGTGCCAGCAGCAAAGCGCTTTTCGGGACAGGGGATACGACGCTCGACGGCTACACCTTC
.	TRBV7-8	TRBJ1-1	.	CASSIQAGPLNTEAFF	TGTGCCAGCAGCATACAAGCCGGACCCCTGAACACTGAAGCTTTCTTT
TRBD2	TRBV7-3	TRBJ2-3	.	CASSSGLDADTQYF	TGTGCCAGCAGCTCCGGACTAGACGCAGATACGCAGTATTTT
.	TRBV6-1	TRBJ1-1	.	CASSVFLTGNTEAFF	TGTGCCAGCAGTGTCTTTTTAACAGGGAACACTGAAGCTTTCTTT
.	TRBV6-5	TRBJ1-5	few	CASSDPAGNQPQHF	TGTGCCAGCAGCGACCCCGCAGGTAATCAGCCCCAGCATTTT
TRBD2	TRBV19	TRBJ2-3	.	CASSMLGLAGGTDTQYF	TGTGCCAGTAGTATGCTAGGACTAGCGGGGGGCACAGATACGCAGTATTTT
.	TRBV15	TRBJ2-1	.	CATSRAGFYNEQFF	TGTGCCACCAGCAGAGCAGGTTTCTACAATGAGCAGTTCTTC
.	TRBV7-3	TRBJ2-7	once	CASSLGPIADSYEQYF	TGTGCCAGCAGCTTGGGCCCGATAGCGGACTCCTACGAGCAGTACTTC
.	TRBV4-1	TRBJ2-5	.	CASSQVGAGTQETQYF	TGCGCCAGCAGCCAAGTTGGGGCAGGGACACAAGAGACCCAGTACTTC
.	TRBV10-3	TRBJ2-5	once	CAISDARGAQETQYF	TGTGCCATCAGTGACGCGAGGGGAGCTCAAGAGACCCAGTACTTC
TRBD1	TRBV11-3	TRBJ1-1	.	CASSPRQGVSVTEAFF	TGTGCCAGCAGCCCCCGACAGGGGGTCTCGGTGACTGAAGCTTTCTTT
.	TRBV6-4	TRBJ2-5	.	CAIRRAVQETQYF	TGTGCCATCAGGAGGGCAGTCCAAGAGACCCAGTACTTC
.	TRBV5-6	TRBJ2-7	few	CASSLDRNEQYF	TGTGCCAGCAGCTTGGACAGAAACGAGCAGTACTTC
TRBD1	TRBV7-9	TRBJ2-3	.	CASRWTGFGADTQYF	TGTGCCAGCAGATGGACAGGGTTCGGGGCAGATACGCAGTATTTT
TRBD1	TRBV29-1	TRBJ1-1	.	CSVAGQVVGAFF	TGCAGCGTTGCCGGACAGGTAGTTGGGGCTTTCTTT
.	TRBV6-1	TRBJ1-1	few	CASTLNTEAFF	TGTGCCAGCACCCTGAACACTGAAGCTTTCTTT
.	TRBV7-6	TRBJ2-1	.	CASSLVYSGHNEQFF	TGTGCCAGCAGCTTAGTCTATTCGGGGCACAATGAGCAGTTCTTC
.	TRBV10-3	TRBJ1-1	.	CAISKDLGISMNTEAFF	TGTGCCATCAGTAAGGACCTGGGGATAAGCATGAACACTGAAGCTTTCTTT
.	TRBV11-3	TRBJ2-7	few	CASSLEGFTGEQYF	TGTGCCAGCAGCTTAGAGGGGTTTACTGGCGAGCAGTACTTC
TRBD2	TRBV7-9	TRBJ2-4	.	CASKRDGSGVIQYF	TGTGCCAGCAAGAGGGATGGTAGCGGGGTCATTCAGTACTTC
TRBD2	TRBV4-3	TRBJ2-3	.	CASSQLAGGQDTQYF	TGCGCCAGCAGCCAGCTAGCGGGGGGGCAAGATACGCAGTATTTT
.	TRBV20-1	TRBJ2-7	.	CSANDREQYF	TGCAGTGCAAATGACAGGGAGCAGTACTTC
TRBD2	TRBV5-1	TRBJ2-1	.	CASSLGSGVNEQFF	TGCGCCAGCAGCTTAGGTAGCGGGGTCAATGAGCAGTTCTTC